The clone carrying this T cell receptor beta chain has a handful of counts. The target antigen is unknown. V dropped 0 bases and J dropped 7 bases, with 8 bases sitting between them. The V gene's germline CDR1 is KGHDR and CDR2 SFDVKD. The CDR3 has 13 residues. These data originate in a study of vaccination and CD4 T cells after COVID-19. Treatment noted: approximately nine-day PBMC culture with coronavirus spike peptide pools or control peptides (ViraFEST assay). Oncomine TCR Beta short-read sequencing was applied to DNA from cultured CD4+ T cells. In TCRdb, the PCR reads were re-called with MiXCR into one record per CDR3 protein. In the table there are 12,000 or so distinct CDR3 sequences, approximately 57% of which are singletons.

The V gene is TRBV24-1, the J gene TRBJ1-2; D unresolved. The clonotype was recovered from a human donor who had recovered from COVID-19. Sequenced: CD4+ T cells from blood, cultured in vitro. In DNA form, the CDR3 reads TGTGCCACCAGTGATTTGCAAGAGGGTGGCTACACCTTC. Protein sequence: CATSDLQEGGYTF.